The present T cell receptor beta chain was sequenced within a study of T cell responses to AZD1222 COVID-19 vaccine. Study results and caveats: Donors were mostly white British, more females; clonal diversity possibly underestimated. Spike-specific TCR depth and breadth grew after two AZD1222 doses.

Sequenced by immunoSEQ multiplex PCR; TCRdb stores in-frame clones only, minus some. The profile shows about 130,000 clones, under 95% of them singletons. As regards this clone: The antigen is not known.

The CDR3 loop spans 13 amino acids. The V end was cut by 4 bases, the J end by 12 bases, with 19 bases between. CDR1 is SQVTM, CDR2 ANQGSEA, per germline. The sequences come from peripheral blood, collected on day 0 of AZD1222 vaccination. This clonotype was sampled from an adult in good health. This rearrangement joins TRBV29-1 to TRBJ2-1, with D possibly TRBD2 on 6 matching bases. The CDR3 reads CSVGVAGNWLQFF. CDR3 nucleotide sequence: TGCAGCGTTGGGGTTGCGGGAAATTGGTTGCAGTTCTTC.